Following are 27 T cell receptor beta chains from one sample sequenced in a study of T cell clonality in common variable immunodeficiency. Profiling relied on immunoSEQ multiplex PCR, and the TCRdb table lists in-frame clones only, not all of them. The sample holds about 35,000 clones, and no clone turns up only once. The sample taken for sequencing was peripheral blood mononuclear cells. These receptors all come from a person between 18 and 75 years old in good health.

This clone showed up many times. Sequencing ends 3 residues short of the CDR3 end; the germline J gene provides the rest. The chain couples TRBV4-1 to TRBJ1-2, with D perhaps TRBD1 (5 bases). Germline V lookup: CDR1 MGHRA, CDR2 YSYEKL. The CDR3 runs to 17 residues. The sequenced part of the CDR3 DNA is TGCGCCAGCAGCCAAGATGGCGGGGGTCCCCCCTCTAGCGGC. It specifies CASSQDGGGPPSSG. The whole CDR3 reads CASSQDGGGPPSSGYTF.

This clone was observed at least ten times. The read halts 3 residues ahead of the CDR3 end, with the missing end drawn from the germline J gene. J is TRBJ2-7 and V is TRBV7-2; 9 bases line up with TRBD2. V was pared by 1 base and J by 4 bases, with 2 bases of the junction left unmatched. This CDR3 is built from 14 residues. CDR1 and CDR2 from the germline V gene are SGHTA and FQGNSA. Partial CDR3 DNA: TGTGCCAGCAGCTTAGGTCTAGCGGGATACGAG. This gives the protein CASSLGLAGYE. In full, the CDR3 is CASSLGLAGYEQYF.

This clone was seen repeatedly, ten times or more. The CDR3 end falls 3 residues outside the read, so it is completed with the germline J gene. V gene TRBV10-3 combines with J gene TRBJ2-1; possibly TRBD2 for D (6 bases). CDR1 ENHRY and CDR2 SYGVKD come from the germline V gene. Trimming took 5 bases from V and 3 from J, leaving 14 bases between them. The CDR3 contains 15 residues. This CDR3 is CAISSTSSNYNEQFF. The sequenced part of the CDR3 DNA is TGTGCCATCAGTTCAACTAGCTCTAACTACAATGAG.

This clone showed up many times. The CDR3 is cut off 3 residues early in the read; its end comes from the germline J gene. The chain links TRBV19 to TRBJ1-1; 7 bases align to TRBD1. From germline, CDR1 is LNHDA and CDR2 SQIVND (reference sequence). This CDR3 spans 16 amino acids. With 3 bases clipped from V and 0 bases from J, the junction kept 7 bases outside the gene matches. The CDR3 protein is CASSMGQLYLNTEAFF. The sequenced part of the CDR3 DNA is TGTGCCAGTAGTATGGGACAGTTATATTTGAACACTGAA.

This clone was seen at least ten times. Read sequence stops 3 residues before the CDR3 end, and the germline J gene provides the missing end. This chain uses TRBV19 with TRBJ2-1; 9 nucleotides agree with TRBD1. This CDR3 is built from 16 residues. In germline, CDR1 is LNHDA, CDR2 SQIVND (reference sequence). Trimming at V came to 3 bases and at J to 8 bases, leaving 11 bases not matched to a gene. The CDR3 bases that were read are TGTGCCAGTAGTATTTTCCCGGGACAGGGACTCGATGAG. This encodes CASSIFPGQGLDE. The CDR3 as a whole reads CASSIFPGQGLDEQFF.

This clone has ten or more counts. The read falls 3 residues short of the CDR3 end, and the missing part is taken from the germline J gene. The chain carries TRBV7-9 and TRBJ1-3, with 7 bases lining up with TRBD1. This CDR3 has 14 residues. V lost 7 bases to trimming and J lost 9 bases; unmatched junction nucleotides: 12. Germline V gives CDR1 SEHNR, CDR2 FQNEAQ (reference sequence). CDR3 sequence: CASILDRASSTIYF. The DNA read from the CDR3 is TGTGCCAGCATCCTAGACAGGGCTTCATCCACC.

This clone was detected many times. The read ends 3 residues early relative to the CDR3; the germline J gene fills the gap. This chain uses TRBV6-1 with TRBJ1-2; D possibly corresponds to TRBD1 (5 bases). CDR3 length equals 16 residues. Germline values: CDR1 MNHNS, CDR2 SASEGT. This chain's CDR3 is CASSEAGGPRPMGYTF. Incomplete CDR3 DNA: TGTGCCAGCAGTGAAGCCGGGGGACCTAGACCGATGGGC.

This clone came up many times. A junction end diverges from the germline sequence, so it may reflect a read error. The read ends 3 residues early relative to the CDR3; the germline J gene fills the gap. The genes are TRBV4-2 and TRBJ2-1, with TRBD2 as a possible D gene (5 bases). The CDR3 totals 14 residues. Per the germline V gene, CDR1 is LGHNA and CDR2 is YNFKEQ. Partial CDR3 DNA: TGCGCCAGCAGCCAGGATGACTATTACAATGAG. Protein sequence: CASSQDDYYNE. The full CDR3 sequence reads CASSQDDYYNEQFF.

Many counts were recorded for this clone. Read sequence stops 3 residues before the CDR3 end, and the germline J gene provides the missing end. The chain is built from TRBV6-2 or TRBV6-3 and TRBJ2-7; no reliable D call. The V gene's germline CDR1 is MNHEY and CDR2 SVGEGT. The V end was cut by 1 base, the J end by 6 bases, with 4 bases between. This CDR3 has 11 amino acids. The DNA read from the CDR3 is TGTGCCAGCAGTTACTTGGCCGAG. Amino acids: CASSYLAE. The complete CDR3 reads CASSYLAEQYF.

This clone was recorded many times. With the read ending 3 residues before the CDR3 end, the germline J gene is used to fill in that end. The rearrangement uses TRBV7-9 and TRBJ1-3, with 9 bases aligning to TRBD1. CDR1 and CDR2 (germline): SEHNR, FQNEAQ (reference sequence). CDR3 length: 15 residues. The V segment lost 8 bases and the J segment 4 bases; nucleotides outside the gene matches: 9. The CDR3 sequence is CASGPDRGSGNTIYF. CDR3 bases read: TGTGCCAGCGGACCAGACAGGGGGTCAGGAAACACC.

This clone has a count of ten or more. One end of the junction is discordant with germline, which a read error may explain. The DNA ends 3 residues before the CDR3 does, and the rest of the CDR3 is filled in from the germline J gene. The J gene is TRBJ2-3, the V gene TRBV7-7; 8 nucleotides agree with TRBD2. The CDR3 totals 17 residues. Germline V gene data show CDR1 as SSHAT and CDR2 as FNYEAQ (reference sequence). CDR3 in amino acids: CASSPGLAAFYTDTQYF. The covered CDR3 bases are TGTGCTAGCAGCCCCGGACTAGCTGCTTTCTACACAGATACG. The variable domain in full, with the rest retrieved from reference TRBV7-7 and TRBJ2-3, is GAGVSQSPRYKVTKRGQDVTLRCDPISSHATLYWYQQALGQGPEFLTYFNYEAQPDKSGLPSDRFSAERPEGSISTLTIQRTEQRDSAMYRCASSPGLAAFYTDTQYFGPGTRLTVL.

In its sample, this clone was seen many times. The sequenced fragment ends 3 residues before the CDR3 boundary, so the rest is inferred from the germline J gene. V and J are TRBV27 and TRBJ2-1, with 8 bases identical to TRBD2. Looked up from germline, CDR1 is MNHEY and CDR2 is SMNVEV (reference sequence). The CDR3 has 16 amino acids. With V trimmed by 5 bases and J by 8 bases, 14 bases remained unmatched. CDR3 bases read: TGTGCCAGCAGTCTAAAGCGGGAGTCAATCCTCGATGAG. Translated, it gives CASSLKRESILDE. The whole CDR3 sequence reads CASSLKRESILDEQFF.

This clone was picked up many times. The read halts 3 residues ahead of the CDR3 end, with the missing end drawn from the germline J gene. This CDR3 is also generated by other DNA sequences in the sample. This chain joins TRBV5-1 and TRBJ1-1, with a weak D call TRBD1 (5 bases). With 1 base removed from V and 3 bases from J, the gap between germline ends came to 7 bases. The CDR3 runs 13 residues. Germline V lookup: CDR1 SGHRS, CDR2 YFSETQ. The CDR3: CASSLTGDTEAFF. CDR3 bases read: TGCGCCAGCAGCTTGACAGGAGACACTGAA. Using reference TRBV5-1 and TRBJ1-1 for the parts outside the CDR3, the full variable domain is KAGVTQTPRYLIKTRGQQVTLSCSPISGHRSVSWYQQTPGQGLQFLFEYFSETQRNKGNFPGRFSGRQFSNSRSEMNVSTLELGDSALYLCASSLTGDTEAFFGQGTRLTVV.

Ten or more counts support this clone. Read sequence stops 3 residues before the CDR3 end, and the germline J gene provides the missing end. The chain couples TRBV29-1 to TRBJ2-7; D perhaps matches TRBD1 (7 bases). The V end lost 3 bases, the J end lost 4 bases, and 10 bases lay between the germline ends. Germline V CDR1 and CDR2: SQVTM, ANQGSEA. The CDR3 is made up of 12 amino acids. CDR3 DNA, as far as it was read: TGCAGCGTTGACCAGGGGGGTTACGAG. Amino acids: CSVDQGGYE. The full CDR3 protein reads CSVDQGGYEQYF.

This clone was counted ten times or more. One end of the junction varies from germline; a read error may be responsible. The read ends 3 residues early relative to the CDR3; the germline J gene fills the gap. The chain combines TRBV4-2 with TRBJ1-2, with D perhaps TRBD1 (6 bases). CDR3 length: 16 residues. Germline CDR1 LGHNA, CDR2 YNFKEQ. The CDR3 region is CASSQESSQGAYGYTF. The covered CDR3 bases are TGCGCCAGCAGCCAAGAAAGTTCACAGGGAGCCTATGGC.

This clone has a count of ten or more. The CDR3 is cut off 3 residues early in the read; its end comes from the germline J gene. V usage is TRBV6-2 or TRBV6-3 and J usage is TRBJ2-7; a weak D match, TRBD1 (5 bases). Trimming left V 4 bases short and J 2 bases short, with 15 bases between. Germline CDR1 reads MNHEY; CDR2 reads SVGEGT. This CDR3 contains 15 residues. The CDR3 spells CASSFRPGKTYEQYF. CDR3 bases read: TGTGCCAGCAGTTTTAGGCCAGGGAAGACCTACGAG.

This clone was found many times. The CDR3 extends 3 residues past the end of the read, so its final part is completed from the germline J gene. This sequence joins TRBV18 and TRBJ2-7, with 9 bases aligning to TRBD1. J was trimmed by 3 bases and V by 4 bases; bases with no gene match: 1. The CDR3 extends over 13 amino acids. CDR1 and CDR2 (germline): KGHSH, LQKENI. The CDR3 sequence is CASSQGQGYEQYF. The DNA read from the CDR3 is TGTGCCAGCTCACAGGGACAGGGCTACGAG.

This clone has at least ten counts. Read data end 3 residues before the CDR3 end; the end is taken from the germline J gene. The rearrangement uses TRBV19 and TRBJ2-7; the D gene is possibly TRBD2 (6 bases). CDR1 is LNHDA and CDR2 is SQIVND in the germline V gene (reference sequence). The CDR3 is made up of 14 amino acids. The V end lost 5 bases, the J end lost 1 base, and 12 bases lay between the germline ends. The CDR3 region is CASSYGGDSYEQYF. CDR3 DNA (partial): TGTGCCAGTAGTTACGGCGGGGATTCCTACGAG.

This clone was seen ten or more times. The CDR3 is cut off 3 residues early in the read; its end comes from the germline J gene. V and J are TRBV30 and TRBJ2-2; D might be TRBD1 (6 bases). CDR1 is GTSNPN, CDR2 SVGIG, per germline (reference sequence). This CDR3 is 12 amino acids long. The germline V and J ends were trimmed by 5 bases and 5 bases, with 9 bases remaining between them. Incomplete CDR3 DNA: TGTGCCTGGGGACAGACGACCGGGGAG. This translates into CAWGQTTGE. The whole CDR3 is CAWGQTTGELFF.

This clone is categorized as medium-sized. The read ends 3 residues early relative to the CDR3; the germline J gene fills the gap. V is TRBV9 and J is TRBJ1-1, with 9 nucleotides matching TRBD1. The CDR3 totals 15 residues. Trimming removed 4 bases from V and 3 bases from J; junction bases left unmatched: 7. Looked up from germline, CDR1 is SGDLS and CDR2 is YYNGEE. The DNA read from the CDR3 is TGTGCCAGCAGCTCTATTGACAGGGGGGACACTGAA. It specifies CASSSIDRGDTE. The whole CDR3 sequence reads CASSSIDRGDTEAFF.

In the case of this clone: Read sequence stops 3 residues before the CDR3 end, and the germline J gene provides the missing end. V is TRBV30 and J is TRBJ1-2; TRBD1 might be the D (5 bases). The CDR3 totals 12 residues. Germline V gene sequence: CDR1 GTSNPN, CDR2 SVGIG (reference sequence). CDR3 amino acids: CARDSRLGDYTF. CDR3 bases read: TGTGCCAGAGACAGCCGCCTGGGCGAC. Based on the CDR3 plus reference TRBV30 and TRBJ1-2, the full variable domain is SQTIHQWPATLVQPVGSPLSLECTVEGTSNPNLYWYRQAAGRGLQLLFYSVGIGQISSEVPQNLSASRPQDRQFILSSKKLLLSDSGFYLCARDSRLGDYTFGSGTRLTVV.

Comments on this clone: The CDR3 end falls 3 residues outside the read, so it is completed with the germline J gene. The chain links TRBV18 to TRBJ2-7; D perhaps matches TRBD2 (7 bases). Deletions cut 6 bases from V and 5 bases from J, with 23 bases between. The CDR3 contains 16 residues. CDR1 and CDR2 (germline): KGHSH, LQKENI. CDR3 sequence: CASSPRFRGAGHEQYF. The DNA read from the CDR3 is TGTGCCAGCTCCCCCCGCTTCCGGGGGGCGGGCCACGAG.

In this sample, this clone turned up many times. The CDR3 sequence is CSVEGPGTNTEAFF. The covered CDR3 bases are TGCAGCGTTGAAGGTCCGGGTACGAACACTGAA. The chain combines TRBV29-1 with TRBJ1-1; no clear D. The read terminates 3 residues before the CDR3 end, so the remaining end is supplied by the germline J gene. Trimming left V 1 base short and J 1 base short, with 10 bases between. The length of the CDR3 is 14 residues. CDR1 and CDR2 from the germline V gene are SQVTM and ANQGSEA.

This clone has at least ten counts. The read halts 3 residues ahead of the CDR3 end, with the missing end drawn from the germline J gene. This chain joins TRBV4-2 and TRBJ2-3, with D tentatively TRBD2 (8 bases). Germline-derived CDR1 and CDR2 are LGHNA and YNFKEQ. The V end was cut by 3 bases, the J end by 5 bases, with 21 bases between. The CDR3 loop spans 17 amino acids. CDR3 DNA, as far as it was read: TGTGCCAGCAGCCACACTCGGGGACTAGGACAGGAAGATACG. Encoded protein: CASSHTRGLGQEDT. The full CDR3 sequence reads CASSHTRGLGQEDTQYF.

The sample holds many counts of this clone. The read falls 3 residues short of the CDR3 end, and the missing part is taken from the germline J gene. The chain recombines TRBV5-1 with TRBJ2-5; D remains ambiguous. Germline V gene data show CDR1 as SGHRS and CDR2 as YFSETQ. The CDR3 consists of 12 residues. V lost 1 base, J lost 4 bases, and 5 bases lay in between. The sequenced part of the CDR3 DNA is TGCGCCAGCAGCTTGCTAGGAGAGACC. This sequence encodes CASSLLGET. The full CDR3 protein reads CASSLLGETQYF.

Comments on this clone: The read terminates 3 residues ahead of where the CDR3 ends, so the germline J gene completes it. This chain joins TRBV7-9 and TRBJ2-4, with 7 bases that match TRBD1. The CDR3 is made up of 14 amino acids. CDR1 and CDR2 (germline): SEHNR, FQNEAQ (reference sequence). CDR3 sequence reads: CASSLGQIFYGQYF. CDR3 DNA, as far as it was read: TGTGCCAGCAGCTTGGGACAGATTTTCTATGGT.

This clone was seen ten or more times. Read coverage stops 3 residues before the CDR3 terminus; the germline J gene supplies the remainder. V is TRBV19 and J is TRBJ2-2, with D possibly matching TRBD1 (5 bases). Trimming removed 2 bases from V and 5 bases from J, with 9 bases in between. This CDR3 is 14 amino acids long. Germline CDR1 and CDR2: LNHDA and SQIVND (reference sequence). CDR3 sequence: CASSIQGMTGELFF. The sequenced part of the CDR3 DNA is TGTGCCAGTAGTATACAGGGTATGACCGGGGAG.